This T cell receptor (beta chain) was sequenced during a study of regulatory T cells in long-lasting Graves disease. Time point here: newly diagnosed GD, antithyroid drugs for less than 3 months. Isolated PBMC RNA provided the starting material for the TCR library. Findings and limits, study-wide: The number of shared public clonotypes was higher in persistent patients (2,741) than new patients (just over 950). Newly diagnosed Graves' patients exceeded persistent ones in TCR diversity.

Arm-PCR with iRepertoire HTBI primers amplified the CDR3 regions for these TCR beta libraries. One entry per CDR3 protein, called by TCRdb with MiXCR from the multiplex PCR reads. Among 200,000 to 250,000 distinct CDR3 sequences listed, around 17% were seen once. In this sample, this clonotype turned up many times. The target antigen is unknown. Specimen: peripheral blood mononuclear cells (PBMCs), collected at new diagnosis, from a patient treated with antithyroid drugs. This clonotype originated in a female donor with Graves disease.

The CDR3 region has the DNA TGTGCCAGCAGCTTTGCAGCGGGTAGCACAGATACGCAGTATTTT. This codes for CASSFAAGSTDTQYF. V is TRBV5-4 and J is TRBJ2-3; possible D gene TRBD2, 6 bases. The V end was cut by 2 bases, the J end by 0 bases, with 10 bases between. Germline loops: CDR1 SGHNT, CDR2 YYREEE (reference sequence). The CDR3 extends over 15 amino acids.